This record covers a single TCR beta chain. The CDR3 is made up of 18 amino acids. V lost 3 bases to trimming and J lost 6 bases; unmatched junction nucleotides: 17. Germline values: CDR1 SGHDN, CDR2 FVKESK. The data were taken from a study of T cell changes during pregnancy in multiple sclerosis. Assay used: immunoSEQ multiplex PCR; TCRdb lists only in-frame clones, some missing. The sample yields 70,000 to 75,000 clones, more than 80% seen once. This sequence was found in a female donor in good health, enrolled as a control in a pregnancy study. The J gene is TRBJ2-3, the V gene TRBV14; 8 bases are shared with TRBD2. Material: peripheral blood, obtained in the second trimester of pregnancy. The CDR3 loop reads CASSHASSGNKPLDTQYF. The CDR3 coding sequence is TGTGCCAGCAGCCACGCCAGTAGCGGGAACAAACCCTTGGATACGCAGTATTTT.